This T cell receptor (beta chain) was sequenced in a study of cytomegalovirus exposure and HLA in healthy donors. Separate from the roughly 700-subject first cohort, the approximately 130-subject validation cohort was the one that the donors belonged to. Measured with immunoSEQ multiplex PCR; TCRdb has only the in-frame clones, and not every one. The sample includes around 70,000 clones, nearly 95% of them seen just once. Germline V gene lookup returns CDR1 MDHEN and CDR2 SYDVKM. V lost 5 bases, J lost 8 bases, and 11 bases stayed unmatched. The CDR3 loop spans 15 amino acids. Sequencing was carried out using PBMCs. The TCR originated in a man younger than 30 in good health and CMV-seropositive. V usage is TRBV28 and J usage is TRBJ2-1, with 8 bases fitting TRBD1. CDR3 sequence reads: CASSIGQGDKDEQFF. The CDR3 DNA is TGTGCCAGCAGTATTGGACAGGGAGATAAGGATGAGCAGTTCTTC.